This record looks at one TCR beta chain sequence and its context. The data belong to a study of cytomegalovirus exposure and HLA in healthy donors. Germline CDR1 is SGDLS and CDR2 is YYNGEE. The CDR3 covers 16 residues. Trimming shortened V by 0 bases and J by 3 bases, and 13 bases separated the two germline ends. Vbeta (60) and Jbeta (13) primers were used in the PCR. Libraries were prepared by immunoSEQ multiplex PCR; TCRdb keeps only in-frame clonotypes and omits some of them. Among 90,000 to 130,000 clones listed, 55% to 70% were seen once. The chain links TRBV9 to TRBJ1-3; D is possibly TRBD1 (5 bases). The material sequenced was PBMCs. The origin of this receptor is a woman aged 25 to 39 in good health and CMV-seronegative. The CDR3 DNA follows: TGTGCCAGCAGCGTAGTTGGGGGAGGGTTTGGAAACACCATATATTTT. This encodes CASSVVGGGFGNTIYF.